This section outlines one T cell receptor beta chain sequence together with its context. The sample belongs to a study of T cell responses to AZD1222 COVID-19 vaccine. Using immunoSEQ multiplex PCR, the repertoire was profiled, and TCRdb retains in-frame clones only, with some absent. The sample lists under 100,000 clones, approximately 88% occurring once. The CDR3 has 17 amino acids. Germline CDR1 reads SGHAT; CDR2 reads FQNNGV. Trimming removed 1 base from V and 1 base from J, with 13 bases in between. The TCR was taken from an adult in good health. The material was peripheral blood, obtained on day 0 of AZD1222 vaccination. The V call is TRBV11-2, the J call TRBJ2-2; D unresolved. CDR3 sequence: CASSLVGLTLNTGELFF. The DNA for the CDR3 is TGTGCCAGCAGCTTAGTAGGGCTAACCTTGAACACCGGGGAGCTGTTTTTT.